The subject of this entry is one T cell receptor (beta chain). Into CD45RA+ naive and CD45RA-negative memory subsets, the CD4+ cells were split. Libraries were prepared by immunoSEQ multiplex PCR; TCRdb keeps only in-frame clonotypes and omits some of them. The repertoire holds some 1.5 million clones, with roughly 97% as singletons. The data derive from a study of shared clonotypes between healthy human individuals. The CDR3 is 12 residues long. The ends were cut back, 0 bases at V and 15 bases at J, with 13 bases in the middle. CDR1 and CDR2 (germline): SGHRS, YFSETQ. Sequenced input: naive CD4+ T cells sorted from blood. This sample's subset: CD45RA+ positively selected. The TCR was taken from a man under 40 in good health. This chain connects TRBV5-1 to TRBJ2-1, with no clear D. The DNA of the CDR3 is TGCGCCAGCAGCTTGGCTGGCACGAGTTGGTTCTTC. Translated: CASSLAGTSWFF.